This T cell receptor (beta chain) was retrieved from a study of OX40 agonist ivuxolimab in advanced cancers. Study in general: The mean age was roughly 60 years, ranging from 23 to 79, with over 70% of participants male.

On cycle 4 day 1 and cycle 7 day 1, as well as at baseline, blood was sampled. The assay was immunoSEQ multiplex PCR, and TCRdb's table has in-frame clones only and misses some. This table has roughly 75,000 clones, more than 75% appearing once. About this clone: Its antigen is unknown.

General study points: Normalized T-cell clonal expansion was also low in a subset of nonresponders. Dose levels from 0.1 to 3.0 mg/kg saw CD4+ and CD8+ blood T cells expand clonally by week 6.

This TCR was recovered from an adult with an advanced solid tumor such as melanoma, head and neck, liver or kidney cancer. The sample was CD4+ or CD8+ T cells sorted from blood, taken in a trial of the OX40 agonist ivuxolimab.

Here the CDR3 DNA reads TGTGCCAGCAGCCCCATAGAGACCCAGTACTTC. This encodes CASSPIETQYF. The genes are TRBV7-8 and TRBJ2-5; D is undetermined. Looked up from germline, CDR1 is SGHVS and CDR2 is FQNEAQ. V was trimmed by 5 bases and J by 4 bases, leaving 5 bases between them. The CDR3 is 11 amino acids.